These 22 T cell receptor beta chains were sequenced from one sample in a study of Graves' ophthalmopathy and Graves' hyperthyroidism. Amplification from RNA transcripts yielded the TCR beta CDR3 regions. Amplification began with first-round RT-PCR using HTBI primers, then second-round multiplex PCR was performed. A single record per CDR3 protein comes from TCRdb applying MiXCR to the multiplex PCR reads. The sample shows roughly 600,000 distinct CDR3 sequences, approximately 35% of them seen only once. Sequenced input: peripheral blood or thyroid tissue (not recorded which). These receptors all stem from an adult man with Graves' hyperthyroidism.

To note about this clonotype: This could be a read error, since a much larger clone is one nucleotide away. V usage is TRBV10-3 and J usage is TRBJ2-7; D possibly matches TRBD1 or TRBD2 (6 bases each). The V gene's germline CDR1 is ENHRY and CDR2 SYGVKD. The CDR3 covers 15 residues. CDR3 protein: CASRGPGLATYGQYF. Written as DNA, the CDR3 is TGTGCCAGCAGGGGACCGGGACTCGCAACCTACGGGCAGTACTTC.

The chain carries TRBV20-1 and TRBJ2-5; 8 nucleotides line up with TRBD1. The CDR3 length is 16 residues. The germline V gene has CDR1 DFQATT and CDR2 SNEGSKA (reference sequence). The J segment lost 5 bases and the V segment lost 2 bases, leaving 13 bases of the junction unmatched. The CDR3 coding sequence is TGCAGTGCTAGAAGGGGGCAGGGGGCAAACAATGAGACCCAGTACTTC. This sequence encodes CSARRGQGANNETQYF.

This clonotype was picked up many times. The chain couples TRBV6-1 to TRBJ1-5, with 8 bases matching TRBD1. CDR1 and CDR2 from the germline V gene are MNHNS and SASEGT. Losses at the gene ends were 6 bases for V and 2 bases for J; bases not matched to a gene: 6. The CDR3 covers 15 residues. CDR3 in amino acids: CASSMGQAGNQPQHF. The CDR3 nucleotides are TGTGCCAGCAGCATGGGACAGGCGGGCAATCAGCCCCAGCATTTT.

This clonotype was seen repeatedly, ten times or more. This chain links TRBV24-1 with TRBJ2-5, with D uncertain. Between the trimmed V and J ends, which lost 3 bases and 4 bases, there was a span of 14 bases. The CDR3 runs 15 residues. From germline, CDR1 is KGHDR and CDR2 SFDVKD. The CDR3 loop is CATSDNQAYGETQYF. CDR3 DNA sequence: TGTGCCACCAGTGATAATCAGGCGTACGGAGAGACCCAGTACTTC.

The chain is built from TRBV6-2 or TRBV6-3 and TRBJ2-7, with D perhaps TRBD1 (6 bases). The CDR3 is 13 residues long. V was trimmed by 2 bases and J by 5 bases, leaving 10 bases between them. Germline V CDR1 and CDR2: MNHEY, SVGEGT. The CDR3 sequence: CASSYAGVHEQYF. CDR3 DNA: TGTGCCAGCAGTTACGCAGGGGTCCACGAGCAGTACTTC.

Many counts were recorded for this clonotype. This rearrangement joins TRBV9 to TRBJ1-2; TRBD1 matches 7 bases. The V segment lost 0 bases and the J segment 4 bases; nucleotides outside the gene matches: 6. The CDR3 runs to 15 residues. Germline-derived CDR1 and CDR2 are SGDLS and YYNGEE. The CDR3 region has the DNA TGTGCCAGCAGCGTAGAAGCGGGACAGATCTATGGCTACACCTTC. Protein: CASSVEAGQIYGYTF.

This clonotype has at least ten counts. Here the CDR3 reads CASSFLSGYTF. The CDR3 DNA reads TGTGCCAGCAGTTTTCTGTCTGGCTACACCTTC. The chain uses TRBV12-3 or TRBV12-4 and TRBJ1-2; D is unresolved. V lost 3 bases and J 7 bases, leaving 6 bases between the germline ends. The CDR3 is 11 amino acids.

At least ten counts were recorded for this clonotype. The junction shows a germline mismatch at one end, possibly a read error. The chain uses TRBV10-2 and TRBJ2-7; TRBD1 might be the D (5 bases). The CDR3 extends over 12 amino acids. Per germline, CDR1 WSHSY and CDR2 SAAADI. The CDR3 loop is CASSLTGAEQYF. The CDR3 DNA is TGTGCCAGCAGTTTAACAGGCGCCGAGCAGTACTTC.

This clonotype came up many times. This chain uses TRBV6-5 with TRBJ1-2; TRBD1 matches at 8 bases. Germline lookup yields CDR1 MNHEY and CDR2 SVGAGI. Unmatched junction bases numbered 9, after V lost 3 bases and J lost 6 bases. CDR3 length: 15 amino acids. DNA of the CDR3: TGTGCCAGCAGTTATTTTACAGGGGGAAACGATGGCTACACCTTC. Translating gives CASSYFTGGNDGYTF.

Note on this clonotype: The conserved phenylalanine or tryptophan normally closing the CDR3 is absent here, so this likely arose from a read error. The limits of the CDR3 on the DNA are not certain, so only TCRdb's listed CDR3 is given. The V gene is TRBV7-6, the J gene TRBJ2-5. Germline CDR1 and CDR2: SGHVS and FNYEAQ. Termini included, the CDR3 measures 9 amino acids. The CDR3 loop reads CASSLARSS.

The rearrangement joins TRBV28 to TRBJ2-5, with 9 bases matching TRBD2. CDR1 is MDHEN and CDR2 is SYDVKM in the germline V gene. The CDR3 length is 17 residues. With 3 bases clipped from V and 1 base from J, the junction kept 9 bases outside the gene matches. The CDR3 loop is CASSFGSASGVQETQYF. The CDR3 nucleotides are TGTGCCAGCAGTTTTGGATCGGCTAGCGGGGTCCAAGAGACCCAGTACTTC.

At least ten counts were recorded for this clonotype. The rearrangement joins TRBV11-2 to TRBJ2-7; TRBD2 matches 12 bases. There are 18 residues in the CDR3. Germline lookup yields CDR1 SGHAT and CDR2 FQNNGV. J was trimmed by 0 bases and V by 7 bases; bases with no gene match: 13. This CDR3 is CASTELAGGSLISYEQYF. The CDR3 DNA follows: TGTGCCAGCACCGAACTAGCGGGAGGATCCCTGATCTCCTACGAGCAGTACTTC.

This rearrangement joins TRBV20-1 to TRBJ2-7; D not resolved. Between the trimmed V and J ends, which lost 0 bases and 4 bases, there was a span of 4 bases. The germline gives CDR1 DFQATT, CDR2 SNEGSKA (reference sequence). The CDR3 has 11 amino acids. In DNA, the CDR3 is TGCAGTGCTAGAGATATATACGAGCAGTACTTC. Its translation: CSARDIYEQYF.

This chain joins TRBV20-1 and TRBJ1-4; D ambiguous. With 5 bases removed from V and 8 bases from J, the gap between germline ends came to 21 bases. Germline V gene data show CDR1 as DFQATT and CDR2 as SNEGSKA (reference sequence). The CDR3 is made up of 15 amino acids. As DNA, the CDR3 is TGCAGTGCTCCGACCTACGCCGGACCGGTGGAAAAACTGTTTTTT. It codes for CSAPTYAGPVEKLFF.

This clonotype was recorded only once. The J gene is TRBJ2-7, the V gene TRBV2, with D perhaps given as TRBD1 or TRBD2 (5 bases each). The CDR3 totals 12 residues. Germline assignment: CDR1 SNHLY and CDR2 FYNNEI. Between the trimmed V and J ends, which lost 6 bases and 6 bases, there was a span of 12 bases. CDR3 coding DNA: TGTGCCAGCAGGTGGGACGCAGGCGAGCAGTACTTC. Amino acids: CASRWDAGEQYF.

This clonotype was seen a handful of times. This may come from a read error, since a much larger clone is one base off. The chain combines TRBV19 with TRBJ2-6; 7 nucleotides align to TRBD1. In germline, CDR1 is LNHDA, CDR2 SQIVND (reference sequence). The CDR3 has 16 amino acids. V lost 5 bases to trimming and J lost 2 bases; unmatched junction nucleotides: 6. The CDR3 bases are TGTGCCAGTAGTGTAACTGGGACAGCTGGGGCCAACGTCCTGACTTTC. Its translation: CASSVTGTAGANVLTF.

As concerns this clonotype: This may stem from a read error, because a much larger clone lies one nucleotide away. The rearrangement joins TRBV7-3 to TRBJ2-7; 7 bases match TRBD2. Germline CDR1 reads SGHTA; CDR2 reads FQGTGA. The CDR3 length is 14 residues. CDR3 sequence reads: CASSVSGASYERYF. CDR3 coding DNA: TGTGCCAGCAGCGTCAGCGGGGCTTCCTACGAGCGGTACTTC.

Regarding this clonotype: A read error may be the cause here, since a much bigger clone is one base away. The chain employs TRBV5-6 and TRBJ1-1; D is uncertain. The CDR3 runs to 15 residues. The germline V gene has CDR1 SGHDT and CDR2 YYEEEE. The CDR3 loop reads CAGSFRGIANTEAFF. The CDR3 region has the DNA TGTGCCGGCAGCTTCCGTGGCATAGCGAACACTGAAGCTTTCTTT.

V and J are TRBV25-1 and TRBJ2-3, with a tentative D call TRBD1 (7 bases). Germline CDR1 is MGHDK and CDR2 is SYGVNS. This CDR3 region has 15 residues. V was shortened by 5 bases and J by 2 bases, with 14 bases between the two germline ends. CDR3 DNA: TGTGCCAGCAGTCCTTTCAGGGGGGTCACAGATACGCAGTATTTT. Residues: CASSPFRGVTDTQYF.

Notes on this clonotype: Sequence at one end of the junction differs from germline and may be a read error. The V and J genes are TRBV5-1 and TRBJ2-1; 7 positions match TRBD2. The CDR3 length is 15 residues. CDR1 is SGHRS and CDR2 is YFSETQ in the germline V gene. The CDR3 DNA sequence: TGTGCCAGCAGCGTAAACGGGAGGACCTACAATGAGCAGTTCTTC. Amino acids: CASSVNGRTYNEQFF.

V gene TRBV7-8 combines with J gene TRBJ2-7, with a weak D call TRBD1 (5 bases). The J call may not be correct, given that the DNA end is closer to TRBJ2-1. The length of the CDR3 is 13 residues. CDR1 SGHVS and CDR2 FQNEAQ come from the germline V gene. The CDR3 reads CASSPLAGAEQFF. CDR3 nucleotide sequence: TGTGCCAGCAGTCCCCTGGCTGGGGCCGAGCAGTTCTTC.

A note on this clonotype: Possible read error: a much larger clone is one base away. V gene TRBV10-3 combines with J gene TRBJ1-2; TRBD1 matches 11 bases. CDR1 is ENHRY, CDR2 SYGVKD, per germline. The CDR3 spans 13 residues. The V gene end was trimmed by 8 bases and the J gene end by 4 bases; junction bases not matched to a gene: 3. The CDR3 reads CAIGQGAAYGYTF. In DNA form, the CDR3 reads TGTGCCATCGGACAGGGGGCCGCCTATGGCTACACCTTC.